Here is one T cell receptor (beta chain) with its context. This entry comes from a study of T cells expressing NK-cell markers. Study context: The TCR beta repertoires were obtained from sorted CD3+CD56+NKG2C+, CD3+CD56+NKG2C- and CD3+CD56-NKG2C+ T cells. Seven of the eight sequenced donors were classified as HCMV-seropositive, and one was classified as seronegative.

Beta-chain TCR cDNA was generated via 5'RACE template switching with UMIs. One entry per CDR3 protein, without DNA, is what TCRdb gives after re-calling the 5' RACE reads. The sample data list fewer than 400,000 distinct CDR3 sequences. The germline V gene encodes CDR1 SGDLS and CDR2 YYNGEE. This CDR3 has 17 residues. The TCR sequence derives from a man aged 18 to 69 in good health. The V gene is TRBV9, the J gene TRBJ2-3; TCRdb reports TRBD2, a call that lacks DNA to check it against. Sequencing was carried out using blood T cells: a sorted CD56 or NKG2C T cell subset, CD4+ or CD8+ T cells, or bulk PBMC T cells (not recorded which). The CDR3 sequence is CASSVDPGLANPDTQYF. The full variable domain, in which reference TRBV9 and TRBJ2-3 provide the parts outside the CDR3, is DSGVTQTPKHLITATGQRVTLRCSPRSGDLSVYWYQQSLDQGLQFLIQYYNGEERAKGNILERFSAQQFPDLHSELNLSSLELGDSALYFCASSVDPGLANPDTQYFGPGTRLTVL.